These 21 T cell receptor beta chains originate from one sample sequenced in a study of T cells in Graves' hyperthyroidism and ophthalmopathy. What was amplified from RNA transcripts were TCR beta CDR3 regions. The HTBI primer set drove a first-round RT-PCR of the TCR CDR3. TCRdb called the multiplex PCR reads again in MiXCR, with one record for every CDR3 protein. This table has hundreds of thousands of distinct CDR3 sequences, around 15% appearing once. Sequences were obtained from blood. These receptors were taken from a woman aged 50 to 65 with Graves' ophthalmopathy.

The chain links TRBV6-5 to TRBJ1-4; 8 bases are shared with TRBD1. Per germline, CDR1 MNHEY and CDR2 SVGAGI. Unmatched junction bases numbered 4, after V lost 2 bases and J lost 2 bases. The CDR3 is 16 amino acids. The CDR3 DNA follows: TGTGCCAGCAGTTACGGCAGGGGGCTCACTAATGAAAAACTGTTTTTT. The encoded protein is CASSYGRGLTNEKLFF.

This clonotype came up a few times. The rearrangement links TRBV20-1 to TRBJ1-2, with 8 bases fitting TRBD1. V trimming: 3 bases; J trimming: 3 bases; junction bases outside the gene matches: 3. The V gene's germline CDR1 is DFQATT and CDR2 SNEGSKA (reference sequence). The CDR3 has 13 amino acids. The CDR3: CSARDRVDYGYTF. In DNA, the CDR3 is TGCAGTGCTAGGGACAGGGTTGACTATGGCTACACCTTC.

At least ten counts were recorded for this clonotype. The chain carries TRBV6-2 or TRBV6-3 and TRBJ1-5; TRBD1 matches 7 bases. The V and J ends lost 4 bases and 6 bases, in that order; junction bases with no gene match: 12. Germline CDR1 MNHEY, CDR2 SVGEGT. CDR3 size: 16 residues. This CDR3 is CASSFHQQGFSQPQHF. CDR3 in DNA: TGTGCCAGCAGTTTCCACCAACAGGGGTTCAGTCAGCCCCAGCATTTT.

This chain uses TRBV6-1 with TRBJ2-5; 7 nucleotides match TRBD1. Germline values: CDR1 MNHNS, CDR2 SASEGT. The ends lost 7 bases at V and 3 bases at J; junction bases unmatched: 2. The CDR3 is made up of 12 amino acids. CDR3 amino acids: CASTDREETQYF. Written as DNA, the CDR3 is TGTGCCAGCACAGACAGGGAAGAGACCCAGTACTTC.

This clonotype has a count of ten or more. This chain connects TRBV7-9 to TRBJ2-1; 11 bases fit TRBD2. Trimming cost V 5 bases and J 2 bases; bases outside gene matches: 2. CDR1 and CDR2 (germline): SEHNR, FQNEAQ (reference sequence). The CDR3 contains 15 residues. The CDR3 coding sequence is TGTGCCAGCAGCCCGACTAGCGGGACCTACAATGAGCAGTTCTTC. This sequence encodes CASSPTSGTYNEQFF.

The chain is built from TRBV5-1 and TRBJ1-3, with D unresolved. The V end was cut by 3 bases, the J end by 0 bases, with 10 bases between. Looked up from germline, CDR1 is SGHRS and CDR2 is YFSETQ. The CDR3 is 15 amino acids. CDR3 bases: TGCGCCAGCAGCTACGACCGGACCTCTGGAAACACCATATATTTT. It codes for CASSYDRTSGNTIYF.

In this sample, this clonotype turned up many times. This chain uses TRBV10-3 with TRBJ2-1; D is undetermined. The germline V gene encodes CDR1 ENHRY and CDR2 SYGVKD. The CDR3 loop spans 13 amino acids. Deletions cut 4 bases from V and 6 bases from J, with 10 bases between. The CDR3, as DNA: TGTGCCATCAGTGGTAGGGTTGCCAATGAGCAGTTCTTC. Translated, it gives CAISGRVANEQFF.

As regards this clonotype: Just one base apart from a much larger clone, this may be a read error. The chain employs TRBV27 and TRBJ2-1; TRBD2 is a possible D gene (6 bases). Trimming pared 3 bases from V and 0 bases from J, leaving 21 bases between. Germline V gives CDR1 MNHEY, CDR2 SMNVEV (reference sequence). CDR3 length: 19 residues. The CDR3 bases are TGTGCCAGCAGTTTCCTCGGACTAAGGCCCTTGAGCTCCTACAATGAGCAGTTCTTC. Residues: CASSFLGLRPLSSYNEQFF.

This clonotype was recorded at least ten times. The rearrangement links TRBV3-1 to TRBJ1-4; D may be TRBD1 (6 bases). The CDR3 has 15 residues. The V gene lost 3 bases and the J gene lost 0 bases, with 8 bases spanning the gap. Germline V gene sequence: CDR1 LGHDT, CDR2 YNNKEL (reference sequence). The CDR3 DNA reads as TGTGCCAGCAGCCAGACAGGTTCAACTAATGAAAAACTGTTTTTT. Protein sequence: CASSQTGSTNEKLFF.

This clonotype showed up many times. V gene TRBV28 combines with J gene TRBJ1-5; 8 positions agree with TRBD1. CDR3 length equals 15 residues. The ends lost 3 bases at V and 1 base at J; junction bases unmatched: 2. CDR1 and CDR2 (germline): MDHEN, SYDVKM. CDR3 in DNA: TGTGCCAGCAGTTTTCAGGGGGCGAGCAATCAGCCCCAGCATTTT. It encodes CASSFQGASNQPQHF.

The rearrangement uses TRBV10-2 and TRBJ1-2; D unclear. The CDR3 contains 13 residues. Per germline, CDR1 WSHSY and CDR2 SAAADI. With 8 bases removed from V and 4 bases from J, the gap between germline ends came to 14 bases. DNA of the CDR3: TGCGCCAGCCGTGTACGAGAAGGCTATGGCTACACCTTC. Translating gives CASRVREGYGYTF.

Notes on this clonotype: This may arise from a read error, as a much more abundant clone is one base away. The chain carries TRBV28 and TRBJ1-5, with TRBD1 as a possible D gene (5 bases). Trimming stripped 6 bases from V and 6 bases from J, with 18 bases between. The germline V gene encodes CDR1 MDHEN and CDR2 SYDVKM. This CDR3 is 15 amino acids long. The CDR3 region has the DNA TGTGCCAGCAGGGCGGACAAGGACGGTATTCAGCCCCAGCATTTT. It codes for CASRADKDGIQPQHF.

Many counts were recorded for this clonotype. This chain joins TRBV27 and TRBJ2-7; 8 bases fit TRBD1. CDR1 is MNHEY, CDR2 SMNVEV, per germline (reference sequence). This CDR3 has 17 amino acids. V trimming: 5 bases; J trimming: 1 base; junction bases outside the gene matches: 13. CDR3 in DNA: TGTGCCAGCAGTCCTTTCTGGTCCAGGGGGCTATCCTACGAGCAGTACTTC. Translated: CASSPFWSRGLSYEQYF.

In this sample, this clonotype turned up a few times. The chain recombines TRBV5-1 with TRBJ2-7; D may be TRBD1 (6 bases). The CDR3 is 15 residues long. Trimming stripped 4 bases from V and 2 bases from J, with 16 bases between. Per the germline V gene, CDR1 is SGHRS and CDR2 is YFSETQ. The CDR3 DNA sequence: TGCGCCAGCAGCGTCACCGGGACAAAAACCTACGAGCAGTACTTC. Encoded protein: CASSVTGTKTYEQYF.

Details on this clonotype: The CDR3 end shows no conserved phenylalanine or tryptophan, and so a read error is likely. The V call is TRBV25-1, the J call TRBJ2-5; 12 bases map to TRBD1. Germline values: CDR1 MGHDK, CDR2 SYGVNS. The V and J ends lost 5 bases and 0 bases, in that order; junction bases with no gene match: 7. The CDR3 is made up of 17 amino acids. The CDR3 loop is CASSPGTGGANQETQYL. Here the CDR3 DNA reads TGTGCCAGCAGTCCCGGGACAGGGGGCGCGAACCAAGAGACCCAGTACCTC.

V usage is TRBV29-1 and J usage is TRBJ2-1; 8 positions match TRBD1. The CDR3 contains 16 residues. Germline V lookup: CDR1 SQVTM, CDR2 ANQGSEA. The V and J ends lost 3 bases and 4 bases, in that order; junction bases with no gene match: 11. The CDR3 loop reads CSVDPWIGQGYNEQFF. The CDR3 bases are TGCAGCGTTGATCCATGGATAGGACAGGGTTACAATGAGCAGTTCTTC.

This clonotype was found a few times. One base away lies a much larger clone, so this may be a sequencing read error. This rearrangement joins TRBV2 to TRBJ1-4; 11 nucleotides align to TRBD1. J gave up 7 bases and V 7 bases, and 5 bases lay outside the gene matches. From germline, CDR1 is SNHLY and CDR2 FYNNEI. This CDR3 is built from 14 residues. The chain's CDR3 is CASNPDRGLEKLFF. The CDR3 coding sequence is TGTGCCAGCAACCCGGACAGGGGGCTTGAAAAACTGTTTTTT.

This clonotype has at least ten counts. CDR3 protein: CASSSGTGSVEQYF. DNA of the CDR3: TGTGCCAGCAGTTCCGGGACAGGGTCCGTGGAGCAGTACTTC. V is TRBV25-1 and J is TRBJ2-7; 9 nucleotides agree with TRBD1. CDR1 and CDR2 from the germline V gene are MGHDK and SYGVNS. V was clipped by 5 bases and J by 7 bases; unmatched bases: 9. This CDR3 contains 14 residues.

This clonotype appeared many times. The gene calls are TRBV4-3 and TRBJ1-1, with D maybe TRBD1 (5 bases). CDR3 length equals 16 residues. Germline assignment: CDR1 LGHNA and CDR2 YSLEER. The V end was cut by 1 base, the J end by 4 bases, with 16 bases between. CDR3 DNA: TGCGCCAGCAGCCAAGTGGTTATGAGGGGCCGCACTGAAGCTTTCTTT. It specifies CASSQVVMRGRTEAFF.

V usage is TRBV7-9 and J usage is TRBJ1-6, with 9 bases matching TRBD1. The trim removed 6 bases at V and 8 bases at J, leaving 11 bases unmatched. CDR1 is SEHNR, CDR2 FQNEAQ, per germline (reference sequence). The CDR3 sequence is 16 residues long. In nucleotides, the CDR3 is TGTGCCAGCAGAATGAGGGAGGACAGGGGCGATTCACCCCTCCACTTT. Its protein is CASRMREDRGDSPLHF.

This clonotype occurred a few times. This sequence joins TRBV20-1 and TRBJ2-3; TRBD2 might be the D (5 bases). The CDR3 totals 16 residues. Trimming stripped 5 bases from V and 6 bases from J, with 24 bases between. Germline V gene sequence: CDR1 DFQATT, CDR2 SNEGSKA (reference sequence). The CDR3 here is CSAAPTDFPWLDTQYF. CDR3 nucleotides: TGCAGTGCTGCCCCCACGGACTTCCCATGGTTGGATACGCAGTATTTT.